Sequencing of this T cell receptor beta chain was carried out in a study of post-analysis software for immune sequencing data. Notes on the study in general: Comparison of patients with controls showed about 5 TRBV segments more frequent in patients, TRBV5-6, TRBV5-1 and TRBV20-1 among them. Under F measure analysis, samples from one preparation batch co-clustered strongly.

Unique molecular identifiers tagged the TCR beta cDNA libraries. Each CDR3 protein is one row after TCRdb ran MiXCR on the PCR reads. The sample shows fewer than 900,000 distinct CDR3 sequences, more than 45% of them seen only once. With regard to this clonotype: Its antigen is as yet unknown.

CDR1 and CDR2 (germline): SEHNR, FQNEAQ (reference sequence). The V segment lost 4 bases and the J segment 6 bases; nucleotides outside the gene matches: 10. The CDR3 length is 16 residues. The chain has TRBV7-9 and TRBJ2-4; the match to TRBD1 covers 9 bases. The sample was blood. The clonotype comes from a girl aged 5 to 17 with multiple sclerosis. CDR3 sequence (DNA): TGTGCCAGCAGCTCGGGCGGGGGACAGGGACGAAACATTCAGTACTTC. Amino acid sequence: CASSSGGGQGRNIQYF.